This T cell receptor beta chain stems from a study of blood T cell repertoires in COVID-19. Turning to the study itself: Spain, Italy and the United States supplied samples that represented acute and convalescent COVID-19. The analysed material was cDNA or gDNA that came from T cells, B-cell-depleted T cells, or PBMCs.

Seattle's cohort entered during active infection and was followed longitudinally. Per germline, CDR1 MDHEN and CDR2 SYDVKM. This CDR3 is built from 15 residues. The V gene end was trimmed by 1 base and the J gene end by 2 bases; junction bases not matched to a gene: 5. In the authors' workflow: Estimates of nucleated cell counts were drawn from the amplification of reference gene primers. This table comes from immunoSEQ multiplex PCR, and its TCRdb copy is limited to in-frame clones, with some not included. V and J calls plus clone size are reproduced from that table; the DNA served to infer D and trimming. The table includes about 16,000 clones, 85% to 90% detected once.

Sequencing was done on a sample of peripheral blood. The TCR originated in a woman of 80 years or more with COVID-19, enrolled during active disease. The gene calls are TRBV28 and TRBJ2-7; 7 bases map to TRBD2. The CDR3: CASSLLGTTPYEQYF. In DNA, the CDR3 is TGTGCCAGCAGTTTATTAGGGACTACCCCCTACGAGCAGTACTTC.